The 18 T cell receptor beta chains below come from one sample, sequenced in a study of resident and recirculating memory T cells in vitiligo. The method was immunoSEQ multiplex PCR; TCRdb's version includes in-frame clones alone and lacks a portion of them. The sample shows around 70,000 clones, roughly nine tenths of them seen only once. The sample consisted of blood. The receptors were gathered from a male donor with vitiligo.

The chain has TRBV19 and TRBJ1-3, with D perhaps TRBD1 (5 bases). CDR1 and CDR2 from the germline V gene are LNHDA and SQIVND (reference sequence). The V and J ends lost 4 bases and 1 base respectively, with 14 bases between them. The CDR3 consists of 16 residues. CDR3 in amino acids: CASSTMAGGSGNTIYF. CDR3 coding DNA: TGTGCCAGTAGTACCATGGCCGGGGGGTCTGGAAACACCATATATTTT.

The J gene is TRBJ2-1, the V gene TRBV5-6; D unclear. Looked up from germline, CDR1 is SGHDT and CDR2 is YYEEEE. The ends were cut back, 5 bases at V and 7 bases at J, with 16 bases in the middle. The CDR3 runs 14 residues. The CDR3 spells CASSSGRWRNEQFF. The CDR3 bases are TGTGCCAGCAGTTCTGGCAGATGGAGAAATGAGCAGTTCTTC. Full variable domain (remainder filled in from reference TRBV5-6 and TRBJ2-1): DAGVTQSPTHLIKTRGQQVTLRCSPKSGHDTVSWYQQALGQGPQFIFQYYEEEERQRGNFPDRFSGHQFPNYSSELNVNALLLGDSALYLCASSSGRWRNEQFFGPGTRLTVL.

The gene calls are TRBV28 and TRBJ2-5; TRBD2 is a possible D gene (6 bases). CDR3 length: 13 amino acids. Trimming pared 2 bases from V and 3 bases from J, leaving 7 bases between. Germline CDR1 MDHEN, CDR2 SYDVKM. CDR3 in amino acids: CASSLTGEETQYF. CDR3 DNA: TGTGCCAGCAGTTTAACGGGGGAAGAGACCCAGTACTTC.

A single count supports this clone. The chain recombines TRBV18 with TRBJ2-7, with D possibly being TRBD1 (6 bases). The germline V gene has CDR1 KGHSH and CDR2 LQKENI. The V end was cut by 5 bases, the J end by 3 bases, with 17 bases between. The CDR3 loop spans 15 amino acids. CDR3 sequence reads: CASSVSGTPGYEQYF. In nucleotides, the CDR3 is TGTGCCAGCTCAGTCTCCGGGACACCTGGCTACGAGCAGTACTTC.

The gene calls are TRBV6-5 and TRBJ2-1, with D possibly being TRBD1 (5 bases). The ends were cut back, 1 base at V and 6 bases at J, with 16 bases in the middle. Per germline, CDR1 MNHEY and CDR2 SVGAGI. The CDR3 consists of 16 residues. CDR3 in amino acids: CASSYWQGKGSNEQFF. CDR3 in DNA: TGTGCCAGCAGTTACTGGCAGGGAAAGGGATCCAATGAGCAGTTCTTC.

This chain uses TRBV29-1 with TRBJ1-5; D not certain. Trimming took 4 bases from V and 0 from J, leaving 7 bases between them. The CDR3 runs to 13 residues. Germline lookup yields CDR1 SQVTM and CDR2 ANQGSEA. The CDR3 region is CSVAGYSNQPQHF. The CDR3 region has the DNA TGCAGCGTTGCGGGATATAGCAATCAGCCCCAGCATTTT. Full variable domain (outside the CDR3, taken from reference TRBV29-1 and TRBJ1-5): SAVISQKPSRDICQRGTSLTIQCQVDSQVTMMFWYRQQPGQSLTLIATANQGSEATYESGFVIDKFPISRPNLTFSTLTVSNMSPEDSSIYLCSVAGYSNQPQHFGDGTRLSIL.

The chain links TRBV5-1 to TRBJ2-3, with D possibly TRBD1 on 5 matching bases. V lost 4 bases and J lost 0, with 15 bases in between. The CDR3 runs to 16 residues. Germline CDR1 and CDR2: SGHRS and YFSETQ. CDR3 in amino acids: CASSATGYSSTDTQYF. Written as DNA, the CDR3 is TGCGCCAGCAGCGCCACAGGTTACTCTAGCACAGATACGCAGTATTTT.

The chain uses TRBV15 and TRBJ1-2; a weak D match, TRBD1 (5 bases). Deletions cut 0 bases from V and 0 bases from J, with 8 bases between. CDR3 length: 15 residues. Germline V gene sequence: CDR1 LNHNV, CDR2 YYDKDF (reference sequence). CDR3 in amino acids: CATSRETGANYGYTF. The CDR3 coding sequence is TGTGCCACCAGCAGAGAAACAGGAGCTAACTATGGCTACACCTTC.

In this sample, this clone turned up a few times. This rearrangement joins TRBV30 to TRBJ1-1; D not resolved. The CDR3 extends over 13 amino acids. Germline V gene data show CDR1 as GTSNPN and CDR2 as SVGIG (reference sequence). Trimming took 3 bases from V and 1 from J, leaving 9 bases between them. This CDR3 is CAWRATENTEAFF. In nucleotides, the CDR3 is TGTGCCTGGAGAGCGACGGAGAACACTGAAGCTTTCTTT.

This clone was observed a single time. The rearrangement uses TRBV5-5 and TRBJ1-1, with D perhaps TRBD1 (5 bases). Germline CDR1 SGHKS, CDR2 YYEKEE (reference sequence). Trimming pared 0 bases from V and 7 bases from J, leaving 10 bases between. This CDR3 contains 13 residues. CDR3 in DNA: TGTGCCAGCAGCTTGGAATGGGGCAGTGAAGCTTTCTTT. Amino acids: CASSLEWGSEAFF.

This clone was counted only a few times. V gene TRBV27 combines with J gene TRBJ2-7; D perhaps matches TRBD2 (6 bases). Germline V gene data show CDR1 as MNHEY and CDR2 as SMNVEV (reference sequence). This CDR3 has 14 amino acids. Trimming removed 5 bases from V and 3 bases from J, with 14 bases in between. Here the CDR3 DNA reads TGTGCCAGCAGTCCGAGCGGGCCAAGCTACGAGCAGTACTTC. Protein product: CASSPSGPSYEQYF.

V usage is TRBV29-1 and J usage is TRBJ1-2, with TRBD1 as a possible D gene (5 bases). The CDR3 spans 13 residues. V was pared by 3 bases and J by 4 bases, with 12 bases between. CDR1 is SQVTM and CDR2 is ANQGSEA in the germline V gene. CDR3 region: CSVDPGNGYGYTF. DNA for the CDR3: TGCAGCGTTGACCCAGGGAACGGCTATGGCTACACCTTC.

The V and J genes are TRBV2 and TRBJ1-1; 7 bases fit TRBD1. V gave up 7 bases and J gave up 8 bases; unmatched junction bases: 7. The length of the CDR3 is 12 residues. The germline gives CDR1 SNHLY, CDR2 FYNNEI. The CDR3 sequence: CASMLDRAEAFF. CDR3 coding DNA: TGTGCCAGCATGCTAGACAGGGCCGAAGCTTTCTTT.

The V gene is TRBV18, the J gene TRBJ2-3, with a possible D match to TRBD1 (6 bases). The germline gives CDR1 KGHSH, CDR2 LQKENI. This CDR3 is 14 amino acids long. V dropped 6 bases and J dropped 4 bases, with 14 bases sitting between them. The CDR3 loop is CASSPDEGADTQYF. CDR3 nucleotides: TGTGCCAGCTCTCCTGACGAGGGGGCAGATACGCAGTATTTT.

The genes are TRBV19 and TRBJ2-3; maybe TRBD2 (5 bases). Germline V gene sequence: CDR1 LNHDA, CDR2 SQIVND (reference sequence). CDR3 size: 16 residues. Trimming cost V 3 bases and J 4 bases, with 17 bases left between them. The CDR3 sequence is CASSITPKRRSDTQYF. Here the CDR3 DNA reads TGTGCCAGTAGTATTACCCCCAAGCGGAGGTCAGATACGCAGTATTTT.

This chain links TRBV6-1 with TRBJ2-7, with 7 bases identical to TRBD1. This CDR3 is 12 amino acids long. The trim removed 8 bases at V and 5 bases at J, leaving 6 bases unmatched. Germline CDR1 reads MNHNS; CDR2 reads SASEGT. The CDR3 loop reads CASYDRAHEQYF. CDR3 sequence (DNA): TGTGCCAGCTATGACAGGGCCCACGAGCAGTACTTC.

This clone was counted once. This rearrangement joins TRBV7-3 to TRBJ2-1; D is ambiguous. Per germline, CDR1 SGHTA and CDR2 FQGTGA. V lost 6 bases to trimming and J lost 9 bases, with 12 bases between them. CDR3 length: 12 residues. CDR3 sequence reads: CASRLYSREQFF. The CDR3 nucleotides are TGTGCCAGCAGACTCTACAGCCGTGAGCAGTTCTTC.

V and J are TRBV19 and TRBJ2-1, with D perhaps matching TRBD2 (6 bases). This CDR3 has 18 residues. Trimming pared 6 bases from V and 4 bases from J, leaving 25 bases between. Germline V CDR1 and CDR2: LNHDA, SQIVND (reference sequence). In DNA, the CDR3 is TGTGCCAGTAGACCCCTATTTTTCGGAGGGGATCGTTACAATGAGCAGTTCTTC. This codes for CASRPLFFGGDRYNEQFF.